This T cell receptor (beta chain) originates from a study of blood T cell repertoires in COVID-19. For the study at large: Acute-phase and convalescent COVID-19 samples originated in the United States, Italy and Spain. The cDNA or gDNA used as material had been derived from T cells, B-cell-depleted T cells, or PBMCs.

Per the germline V gene, CDR1 is LGHNT and CDR2 is FRNRAP. The ends were cut back, 7 bases at V and 5 bases at J, with 14 bases in the middle. The CDR3 length is 13 residues. Original methodology: For nucleated cells, counts were estimated from reference gene primer amplification. Only in-frame clones appear in the TCRdb table, and some are missing; sequencing was by immunoSEQ multiplex PCR. V and J calls and clone size are given by that table; D and trimming were obtained from the DNA. The table includes 230,000 or so clones, around 90% detected once. The rearrangement joins TRBV12-5 to TRBJ2-5; a possible D gene is TRBD1 (6 bases). Material for sequencing was peripheral blood. This TCR came from an older woman with COVID-19, enrolled during active disease. The CDR3 spells CASAQGLRETQYF. DNA of the CDR3: TGTGCTAGTGCCCAGGGGCTACGGGAGACCCAGTACTTC.